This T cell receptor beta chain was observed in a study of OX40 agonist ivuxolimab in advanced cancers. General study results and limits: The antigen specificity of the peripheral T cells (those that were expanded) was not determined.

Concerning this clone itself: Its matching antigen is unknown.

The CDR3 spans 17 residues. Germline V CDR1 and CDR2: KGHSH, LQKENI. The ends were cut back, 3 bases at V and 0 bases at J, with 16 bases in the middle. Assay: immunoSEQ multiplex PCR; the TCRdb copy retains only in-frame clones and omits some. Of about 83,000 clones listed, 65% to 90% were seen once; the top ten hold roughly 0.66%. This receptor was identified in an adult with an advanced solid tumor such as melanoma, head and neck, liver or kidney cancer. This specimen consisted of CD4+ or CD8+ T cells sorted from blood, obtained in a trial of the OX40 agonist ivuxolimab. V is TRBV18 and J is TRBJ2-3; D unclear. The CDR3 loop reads CASSPDPYLGSTDTQYF. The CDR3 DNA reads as TGTGCCAGCTCACCCGACCCGTATCTTGGAAGCACAGATACGCAGTATTTT.